This TCR beta chain was retrieved from a study of OX40 agonist ivuxolimab in advanced cancers. Some clones are missing from TCRdb's copy, which holds only in-frame ones; the method was immunoSEQ multiplex PCR. The sample includes roughly 38,000 clones, about 82% of them seen just once. Study-wide findings and caveats: In the 0.1-3.0 mg/kg groups, partial responders showed among the lowest expansion. Dosing at 0.1 to 3.0 mg/kg was accompanied by clonal expansion of CD4+ and CD8+ blood T cells by week 6.

Concerning this clone itself: As yet, its antigen is unknown.

Systemic immunosuppression or autoimmune disease history was grounds to exclude patients. Sample: CD4+ or CD8+ T cells sorted from blood, taken in a trial of the OX40 agonist ivuxolimab. This TCR derives from an adult with an advanced solid tumor such as melanoma, head and neck, liver or kidney cancer.

CDR3 DNA: TGTGCCAGCAGTGACAGGTTTTCGAACTATGGCTACACCTTC. This codes for CASSDRFSNYGYTF. This rearrangement joins TRBV2 to TRBJ1-2; no definite D call. This CDR3 comprises 14 residues. Trimming took 3 bases from V and 2 from J, leaving 10 bases between them. The germline gives CDR1 SNHLY, CDR2 FYNNEI.